The next 7 T cell receptor beta chains were all read from a single sample in a study of blood T cells in healthy people across ages. Next came a second PCR, run for 7 to 11 cycles, which used a sample-barcoded 5' primer along with a J-beta primer mix. Using its own MiXCR run on the 5' RACE reads, TCRdb lists one record per CDR3 protein. In the table there are 1.2 million to 1.5 million distinct CDR3 sequences, 42% of which are singletons. What was sequenced was blood. These receptors all stem from a woman aged 18-35 years in good health.

This clonotype was observed a few times. The chain combines TRBV4-1 with TRBJ2-7; possibly TRBD2 for D (5 bases). Trimming removed 2 bases at V and 2 bases at J, with 16 bases between. This CDR3 is 16 amino acids long. The germline V gene encodes CDR1 MGHRA and CDR2 YSYEKL. CDR3 coding DNA: TGCGCCAGCAGCCAACGGGATTACGCCGGTCCCTACGAGCAGTACTTC. Amino acid sequence: CASSQRDYAGPYEQYF.

This clonotype was observed a few times. V gene TRBV7-7 combines with J gene TRBJ2-1; 8 bases line up with TRBD2. The V segment lost 1 base and the J segment 8 bases; nucleotides outside the gene matches: 7. The CDR3 is 15 amino acids. From germline, CDR1 is SSHAT and CDR2 FNYEAQ (reference sequence). The CDR3 nucleotides read TGTGCCAGCAGCTTAGTAGGGACTAGTAGCGATGAGCAGTTCTTC. Its protein is CASSLVGTSSDEQFF.

This clonotype has just a few counts. The chain has TRBV27 and TRBJ2-3, with TRBD2 matching over 8 bases. V dropped 6 bases and J dropped 3; count of bases not matched to a gene: 5. Per the germline V gene, CDR1 is MNHEY and CDR2 is SMNVEV (reference sequence). The CDR3 spans 14 residues. In DNA form, the CDR3 reads TGTGCCAGCAGGCGGACTAGCTTAACAGATACGCAGTATTTT. Encoded protein: CASRRTSLTDTQYF.

This clonotype was seen only a few times. The CDR3 here is CAISERGQGYEQYF. Written as DNA, the CDR3 is TGTGCCATCAGTGAGAGGGGACAGGGCTACGAGCAGTACTTC. This rearrangement joins TRBV10-3 to TRBJ2-7, with 9 bases that match TRBD1. CDR1 and CDR2 (germline): ENHRY, SYGVKD. The CDR3 is 14 amino acids. The V and J ends lost 2 bases and 3 bases, in that order; junction bases with no gene match: 2.

Note on this clonotype: With a much larger clone just one base away, this may be a read error. The chain recombines TRBV20-1 with TRBJ2-5, with D unresolved. CDR3 length equals 12 residues. Germline V gene sequence: CDR1 DFQATT, CDR2 SNEGSKA (reference sequence). V was trimmed by 5 bases and J by 11 bases, leaving 18 bases between them. CDR3 amino acids: CSAAPRKNEQYF. The CDR3 nucleotides read TGCAGTGCTGCCCCGAGGAAGAATGAGCAGTACTTC.

This clonotype was seen ten or more times. The rearrangement links TRBV12-3 or TRBV12-4 to TRBJ2-1, with D perhaps matching TRBD2 (6 bases). The length of the CDR3 is 14 residues. V gave up 6 bases and J gave up 10 bases, with 19 bases separating them. The CDR3, as DNA: TGTGCCAGCAGATGGGATCTAGCGTATGGAGAGCAGTTCTTC. Its translation: CASRWDLAYGEQFF.

J is TRBJ1-2 and V is TRBV7-3, with 10 bases lining up with TRBD1. From germline, CDR1 is SGHTA and CDR2 FQGTGA. The CDR3 consists of 15 residues. The ends lost 4 bases at V and 7 bases at J; junction bases unmatched: 9. CDR3 nucleotides: TGTGCCAGCAGCTCCCACGGGACAGGGGCTGGTGGCTACACCTTC. Protein sequence: CASSSHGTGAGGYTF.